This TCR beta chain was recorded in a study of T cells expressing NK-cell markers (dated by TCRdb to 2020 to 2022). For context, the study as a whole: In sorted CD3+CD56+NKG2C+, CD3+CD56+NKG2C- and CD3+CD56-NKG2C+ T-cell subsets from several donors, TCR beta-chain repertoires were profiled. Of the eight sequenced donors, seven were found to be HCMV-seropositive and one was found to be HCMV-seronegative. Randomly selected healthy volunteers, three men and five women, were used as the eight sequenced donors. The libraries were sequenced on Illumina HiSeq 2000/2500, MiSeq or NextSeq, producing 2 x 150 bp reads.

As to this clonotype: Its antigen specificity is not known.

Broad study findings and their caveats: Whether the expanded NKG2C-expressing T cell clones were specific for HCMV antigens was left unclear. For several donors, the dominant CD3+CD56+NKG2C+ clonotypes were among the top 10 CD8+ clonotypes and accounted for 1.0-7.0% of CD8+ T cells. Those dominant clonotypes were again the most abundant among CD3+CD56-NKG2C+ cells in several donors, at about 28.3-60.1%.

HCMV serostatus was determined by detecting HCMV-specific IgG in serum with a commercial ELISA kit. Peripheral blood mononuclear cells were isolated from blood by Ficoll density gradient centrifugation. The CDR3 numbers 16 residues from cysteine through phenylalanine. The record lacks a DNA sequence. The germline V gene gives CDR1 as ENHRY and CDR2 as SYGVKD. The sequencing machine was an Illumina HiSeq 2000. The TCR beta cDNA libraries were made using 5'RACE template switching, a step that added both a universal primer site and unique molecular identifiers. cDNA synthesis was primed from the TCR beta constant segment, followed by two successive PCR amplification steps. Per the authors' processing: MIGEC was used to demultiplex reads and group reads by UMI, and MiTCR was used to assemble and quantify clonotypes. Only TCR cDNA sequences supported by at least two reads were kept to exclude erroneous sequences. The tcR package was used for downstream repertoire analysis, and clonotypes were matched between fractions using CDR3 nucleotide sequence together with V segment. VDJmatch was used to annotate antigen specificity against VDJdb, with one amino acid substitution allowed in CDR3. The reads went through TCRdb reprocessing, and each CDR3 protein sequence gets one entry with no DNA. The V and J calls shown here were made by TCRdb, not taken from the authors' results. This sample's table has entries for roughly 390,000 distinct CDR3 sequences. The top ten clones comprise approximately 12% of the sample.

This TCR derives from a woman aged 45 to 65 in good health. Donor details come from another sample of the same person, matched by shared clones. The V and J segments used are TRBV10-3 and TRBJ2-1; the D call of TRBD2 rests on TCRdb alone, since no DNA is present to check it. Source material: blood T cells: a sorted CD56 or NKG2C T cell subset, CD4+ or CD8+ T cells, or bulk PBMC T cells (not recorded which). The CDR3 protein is CATSREGVRPYNEQFF.